This is a list of T cell receptor beta chains from one sample in a study of blood T cell repertoires in COVID-19. Here immunoSEQ multiplex PCR was the method, and the copy in TCRdb shows in-frame clones only, minus some. Of about 87,000 clones listed, 65% to 85% were seen once; the top ten hold approximately 15%. Sequenced sample: peripheral blood. The receptors derive from a woman aged 55 to 70 with acute or convalescent COVID-19. The CDR3 runs from the conserved cysteine through the conserved F or W. The order of the fields is clone size, D gene, V gene, CDR3 length, J gene, CDR3 DNA, CDR3 protein. The D gene is left open where the match is weak. Some rows mark clone size as missing; the rest say once, few, many or name a class of expanded clone.

abundance: NA; d_gene: TRBD2; v_gene: TRBV9; len: 15; j_gene: TRBJ2-7; CDR3nt: TGTGCCAGCAGCGTAGTCTCGGCCCCGGGGGGCGAGCAGTACTTC; CDR3aa: CASSVVSAPGGEQYF
abundance: once; d_gene: NA; v_gene: TRBV11-3; len: 15; j_gene: TRBJ2-3; CDR3nt: TGTGCCAGCAGAGGGGGACCCAGGGGTGCAGATACGCAGTATTTT; CDR3aa: CASRGGPRGADTQYF
abundance: few; d_gene: NA; v_gene: TRBV28; len: 10; j_gene: TRBJ2-1; CDR3nt: TGTGCCAGCAGTGAAACGAGGCAGTTCTTC; CDR3aa: CASSETRQFF
abundance: once; d_gene: NA; v_gene: TRBV6-5; len: 15; j_gene: TRBJ2-3; CDR3nt: TGTGCCAGCAGCTTAACCAGGGTCTTCACAGATACGCAGTATTTT; CDR3aa: CASSLTRVFTDTQYF
abundance: NA; d_gene: NA; v_gene: TRBV19; len: 13; j_gene: TRBJ1-2; CDR3nt: TGTGCCAGTCAAGGCCAGGGGTTTTCTGGCTACACCTTC; CDR3aa: CASQGQGFSGYTF
abundance: NA; d_gene: NA; v_gene: TRBV7-9; len: 14; j_gene: TRBJ1-6; CDR3nt: TGTGCCAGCAGCTCAGAGGGCTATCATTCACCCCTCCACTTT; CDR3aa: CASSSEGYHSPLHF
abundance: NA; d_gene: NA; v_gene: TRBV7-2; len: 17; j_gene: TRBJ2-3; CDR3nt: TGTGCCAGCAGCCAAGGGGCCGGGAGAGGTCGCACAGATACGCAGTATTTT; CDR3aa: CASSQGAGRGRTDTQYF
abundance: NA; d_gene: TRBD1; v_gene: TRBV3-1/TRBV3-2; len: 15; j_gene: TRBJ1-3; CDR3nt: TGTGCCAGCAGCCATGGACAGGGGGGGCGAAACACCATATATTTT; CDR3aa: CASSHGQGGRNTIYF
abundance: NA; d_gene: NA; v_gene: TRBV7-9; len: 17; j_gene: TRBJ2-1; CDR3nt: TGTGCCAGCAGCCCCCGAAGTAGCGGCCGACTGGGCGATGAGCAGTTCTTC; CDR3aa: CASSPRSSGRLGDEQFF
abundance: NA; d_gene: NA; v_gene: TRBV5-1; len: 15; j_gene: TRBJ2-1; CDR3nt: TGCGCCAGCAGCTTGATTTTGGGGGCGTCCAATGAGCAGTTCTTC; CDR3aa: CASSLILGASNEQFF
abundance: NA; d_gene: TRBD2; v_gene: TRBV15; len: 14; j_gene: TRBJ2-1; CDR3nt: TGTGCCACCAGCAGAGATTTCGCGGGGGTTGAGCAGTTCTTC; CDR3aa: CATSRDFAGVEQFF
abundance: few; d_gene: NA; v_gene: TRBV5-1; len: 15; j_gene: TRBJ1-1; CDR3nt: TGCGCCAGCAGCTCTGGTGACGGGGGTCGGACTGAAGCTTTCTTT; CDR3aa: CASSSGDGGRTEAFF
abundance: NA; d_gene: TRBD1; v_gene: TRBV27; len: 15; j_gene: TRBJ2-1; CDR3nt: TGTGCCAGCAGTGGGACAGGGTCCCTCTACAATGAGCAGTTCTTC; CDR3aa: CASSGTGSLYNEQFF
abundance: once; d_gene: TRBD2; v_gene: TRBV19; len: 14; j_gene: TRBJ2-5; CDR3nt: TGTGCCAGTAGTATATCTCCCGGGAGGGAGACCCAGTACTTC; CDR3aa: CASSISPGRETQYF
abundance: NA; d_gene: NA; v_gene: TRBV10-3; len: 14; j_gene: TRBJ2-5; CDR3nt: TGTGCCACCTCGCAGGACCTGGAGGGAAAGACCCAGTACTTC; CDR3aa: CATSQDLEGKTQYF
abundance: NA; d_gene: NA; v_gene: TRBV6-5; len: 14; j_gene: TRBJ2-2; CDR3nt: TGTGCCTTATCGCGAGGGCTGCGCACCGGGGAGCTGTTTTTT; CDR3aa: CALSRGLRTGELFF
abundance: NA; d_gene: TRBD1; v_gene: TRBV7-9; len: 16; j_gene: TRBJ2-3; CDR3nt: TGTGCCAGCAGCTCGACAGGGGGCGTGAGCACAGATACGCAGTATTTT; CDR3aa: CASSSTGGVSTDTQYF
abundance: few; d_gene: NA; v_gene: TRBV30; len: 12; j_gene: TRBJ2-7; CDR3nt: TGTGCCTGGAGTCCGAACGGGGACGAGCAGTACTTC; CDR3aa: CAWSPNGDEQYF
abundance: NA; d_gene: NA; v_gene: TRBV6-5; len: 14; j_gene: TRBJ1-2; CDR3nt: TGTGCCAGCAGCGAGGGTCCCCGCGGCTATGGCTACACCTTC; CDR3aa: CASSEGPRGYGYTF
abundance: few; d_gene: NA; v_gene: TRBV6-6; len: 14; j_gene: TRBJ2-3; CDR3nt: TGTGCCAGCAGTTCCTCCTCGGGCACAGATACGCAGTATTTT; CDR3aa: CASSSSSGTDTQYF
abundance: NA; d_gene: TRBD1; v_gene: TRBV6-1; len: 14; j_gene: TRBJ1-6; CDR3nt: TGTGCCAGCAGTGAGGGACAGGGGTATTCACCCCTCCACTTT; CDR3aa: CASSEGQGYSPLHF
abundance: NA; d_gene: NA; v_gene: TRBV5-1; len: 15; j_gene: TRBJ2-1; CDR3nt: TGCGCCAGCACCACCCGAGTCGAGCTTACGAATGAGCAGTTCTTC; CDR3aa: CASTTRVELTNEQFF
abundance: NA; d_gene: TRBD1; v_gene: TRBV28; len: 13; j_gene: TRBJ1-2; CDR3nt: TGTGCCAGCCGACAGGGGTTGGAGTATGGCTACACCTTC; CDR3aa: CASRQGLEYGYTF
abundance: NA; d_gene: TRBD1; v_gene: TRBV6-5; len: 14; j_gene: TRBJ1-1; CDR3nt: TGTGCCAGCAGTATGACAGGGGATAGGACTGAAGCTTTCTTT; CDR3aa: CASSMTGDRTEAFF
abundance: NA; d_gene: TRBD1; v_gene: TRBV19; len: 14; j_gene: TRBJ1-2; CDR3nt: TGTGCCAGTAGTATGGGGACAGAAGCTAGTAGCTACACCTTC; CDR3aa: CASSMGTEASSYTF
abundance: NA; d_gene: NA; v_gene: TRBV12-3/TRBV12-4; len: 12; j_gene: TRBJ1-2; CDR3nt: TGTGCCAGCAGTTTAGCAACACCTGGCTACACCTTC; CDR3aa: CASSLATPGYTF
abundance: NA; d_gene: NA; v_gene: TRBV25-1; len: 15; j_gene: TRBJ2-3; CDR3nt: TGTGCCAGCAGTGATGAACGGTTCAAGACAGATACGCAGTATTTT; CDR3aa: CASSDERFKTDTQYF
abundance: once; d_gene: NA; v_gene: TRBV2; len: 15; j_gene: TRBJ1-5; CDR3nt: TGTGCCAGCAGTGGAACGGGGGAAGGGAATCAGCCCCAGCATTTT; CDR3aa: CASSGTGEGNQPQHF
abundance: NA; d_gene: TRBD2; v_gene: TRBV9; len: 17; j_gene: TRBJ2-1; CDR3nt: TGTGCCAGCAGCGGAAAGGGGCTCGGGGGGGCCTACAATGAGCAGTTCTTC; CDR3aa: CASSGKGLGGAYNEQFF
abundance: NA; d_gene: NA; v_gene: TRBV9; len: 14; j_gene: TRBJ2-2; CDR3nt: TGTGCCAGCAGCGTAGCTTTCAGAACCGGGGAGCTGTTTTTT; CDR3aa: CASSVAFRTGELFF
abundance: NA; d_gene: TRBD2; v_gene: TRBV30; len: 16; j_gene: TRBJ2-3; CDR3nt: TGTGCCTGGAGTGTATCGGCGGGAGGGAACACAGATACGCAGTATTTT; CDR3aa: CAWSVSAGGNTDTQYF
abundance: once; d_gene: NA; v_gene: TRBV18; len: 15; j_gene: TRBJ1-1; CDR3nt: TGTGCCAGCGAGACTCGGACAGACGGAAACACTGAAGCTTTCTTT; CDR3aa: CASETRTDGNTEAFF
abundance: NA; d_gene: NA; v_gene: TRBV27; len: 14; j_gene: TRBJ2-7; CDR3nt: TGTGCCAGCAGTCCCCACGCGGACAAATACGAGCAGTACTTC; CDR3aa: CASSPHADKYEQYF
abundance: NA; d_gene: NA; v_gene: TRBV14; len: 14; j_gene: TRBJ1-1; CDR3nt: TGTGCCAGCAGCCAAATGAGGGGGAGCACTGAAGCTTTCTTT; CDR3aa: CASSQMRGSTEAFF
abundance: NA; d_gene: NA; v_gene: TRBV7-6; len: 14; j_gene: TRBJ2-5; CDR3nt: TGTGCCAGCAGCTCCGTCGGGGGGCCAGAGACCCAGTACTTC; CDR3aa: CASSSVGGPETQYF
abundance: once; d_gene: NA; v_gene: TRBV19; len: 11; j_gene: TRBJ1-2; CDR3nt: TGCTGGGCCGGGGTGGTCTATGGCTACACCTTC; CDR3aa: CWAGVVYGYTF
abundance: NA; d_gene: TRBD1; v_gene: TRBV6-5; len: 14; j_gene: TRBJ1-2; CDR3nt: TGTGCCAGCAGAACCGGGACAGGGACGTATGGCTACACCTTC; CDR3aa: CASRTGTGTYGYTF
abundance: NA; d_gene: TRBD2; v_gene: TRBV29-1; len: 17; j_gene: TRBJ2-2; CDR3nt: TGCAGCGTCCCCTGGACTAGCGGGGGGCACAACACCGGGGAGCTGTTTTTT; CDR3aa: CSVPWTSGGHNTGELFF
abundance: NA; d_gene: TRBD2; v_gene: TRBV7-6; len: 17; j_gene: TRBJ2-3; CDR3nt: TGTGCCAGCAGCGAAGGGACTAGCACTCGGACGGGAGATACGCAGTATTTT; CDR3aa: CASSEGTSTRTGDTQYF
abundance: NA; d_gene: TRBD2; v_gene: TRBV19; len: 21; j_gene: TRBJ2-2; CDR3nt: TGTGCCAGTAGTCTTCAAAGAAAACTAGCGGGAGGACTCGCGAACACCGGGGAGCTGTTTTTT; CDR3aa: CASSLQRKLAGGLANTGELFF
abundance: NA; d_gene: NA; v_gene: TRBV20-1; len: 10; j_gene: TRBJ2-1; CDR3nt: TGCAGTGCTAGCGAGAATGAGCAGTTCTTC; CDR3aa: CSASENEQFF
abundance: NA; d_gene: TRBD2; v_gene: TRBV11-1; len: 15; j_gene: TRBJ2-5; CDR3nt: TGTGCCAGCAGCTTACGCGGGGGAGGGCAAGAGACCCAGTACTTC; CDR3aa: CASSLRGGGQETQYF
abundance: once; d_gene: NA; v_gene: TRBV5-6; len: 12; j_gene: TRBJ1-1; CDR3nt: TGTGCCAGCAACCACGGTCCCACTGAAGCTTTCTTT; CDR3aa: CASNHGPTEAFF
abundance: NA; d_gene: TRBD1; v_gene: TRBV19; len: 17; j_gene: TRBJ2-1; CDR3nt: TGTGCCAGTAGTATACGGGACAGCCTGAGCTCCTACAATGAGCAGTTCTTC; CDR3aa: CASSIRDSLSSYNEQFF
abundance: once; d_gene: NA; v_gene: TRBV6-6; len: 14; j_gene: TRBJ2-5; CDR3nt: TGTGCCAGCAGTTACGTCTTCGGGGTGGAGACCCAGTACTTC; CDR3aa: CASSYVFGVETQYF
abundance: NA; d_gene: NA; v_gene: TRBV30; len: 14; j_gene: TRBJ2-1; CDR3nt: TGTGCCTGGACGAGGGACATAGGAAACAATGAGCAGTTCTTC; CDR3aa: CAWTRDIGNNEQFF
abundance: NA; d_gene: NA; v_gene: TRBV6-2/TRBV6-3; len: 15; j_gene: TRBJ2-6; CDR3nt: TGTGCCAGCAGTTACGACAGCTCTGGGGCCAACGTCCTGACTTTC; CDR3aa: CASSYDSSGANVLTF
abundance: NA; d_gene: TRBD1; v_gene: TRBV3-1/TRBV3-2; len: 14; j_gene: TRBJ1-6; CDR3nt: TGTGCCAGCAGCCAGGCGACAGGGCTGTCACCCCTCCACTTT; CDR3aa: CASSQATGLSPLHF
abundance: NA; d_gene: NA; v_gene: TRBV19; len: 15; j_gene: TRBJ1-3; CDR3nt: TGTGCCAGTAGTACTAAGACACACTCTGGAAACACCATATATTTT; CDR3aa: CASSTKTHSGNTIYF
abundance: NA; d_gene: NA; v_gene: TRBV7-2; len: 13; j_gene: TRBJ1-2; CDR3nt: TGTGCCAGCAGCCCCTCGGGGGGCCATGGCTACACCTTC; CDR3aa: CASSPSGGHGYTF
abundance: NA; d_gene: NA; v_gene: TRBV30; len: 15; j_gene: TRBJ1-1; CDR3nt: TGTGCCTGGAGTGTATGGGGCGGCAAGAACACTGAAGCTTTCTTT; CDR3aa: CAWSVWGGKNTEAFF
abundance: NA; d_gene: NA; v_gene: TRBV4-3; len: 14; j_gene: TRBJ1-1; CDR3nt: TGCGCCAGCAGCCAAGATCCGGTTAACACTGAAGCTTTCTTT; CDR3aa: CASSQDPVNTEAFF